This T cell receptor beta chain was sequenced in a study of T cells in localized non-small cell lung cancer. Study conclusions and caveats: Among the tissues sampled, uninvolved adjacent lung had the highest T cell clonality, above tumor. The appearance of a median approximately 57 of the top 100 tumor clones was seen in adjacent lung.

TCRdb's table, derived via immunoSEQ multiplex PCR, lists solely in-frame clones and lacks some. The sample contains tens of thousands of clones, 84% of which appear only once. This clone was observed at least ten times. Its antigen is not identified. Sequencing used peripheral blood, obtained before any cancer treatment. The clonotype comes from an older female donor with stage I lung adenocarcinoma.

The CDR3 protein is CASSSGATNEKLFF. The DNA of the CDR3 is TGTGCCAGCAGCTCGGGGGCAACTAATGAAAAACTGTTTTTT. V is TRBV7-9 and J is TRBJ1-4, with D tentatively TRBD1 (5 bases). This CDR3 is 14 amino acids long. Germline loops: CDR1 SEHNR, CDR2 FQNEAQ (reference sequence). Between the trimmed V and J ends, which lost 4 bases and 0 bases, there was a span of 6 bases.